These 19 T cell receptor beta chains were all obtained from the same sample, sequenced in a study of identifying expanded T cells in peripheral blood. Produced via immunoSEQ multiplex PCR; TCRdb's table is partial and in-frame only. The top ten clones hold 3% to 4% of a sample with some 120,000 clones, approximately 88% of them seen once. The sequencing sample was made of blood. Every receptor here comes from a person aged 18-70 years in good health.

The CDR3 DNA is TGCGCCAGCAGCCCGGGGACAGCCTGGGGCAATGAAAAACTGTTTTTT. This translates into CASSPGTAWGNEKLFF. The chain uses TRBV4-3 and TRBJ1-4; TRBD1 aligns across 7 bases. Per the germline V gene, CDR1 is LGHNA and CDR2 is YSLEER. Trimming removed 4 bases from V and 5 bases from J; junction bases left unmatched: 10. CDR3 length: 16 residues.

The J gene is TRBJ2-1, the V gene TRBV5-8, with D uncertain. The CDR3 runs 15 residues. The germline V and J ends were trimmed by 2 bases and 0 bases, with 9 bases remaining between them. CDR1 is SGHTS and CDR2 is YDEGEE in the germline V gene. The CDR3 DNA sequence: TGTGCCAGCAGCTTTCAGGAGAGCTCCTACAATGAGCAGTTCTTC. This translates into CASSFQESSYNEQFF.

The CDR3 here is CAWSKRTGVYYGYTF. The CDR3 bases are TGTGCCTGGAGTAAAAGGACAGGTGTTTACTATGGCTACACCTTC. The chain carries TRBV30 and TRBJ1-2; TRBD1 matches at 7 bases. The CDR3 loop spans 15 amino acids. Per germline, CDR1 GTSNPN and CDR2 SVGIG (reference sequence). Losses at the gene ends were 2 bases for V and 3 bases for J; bases not matched to a gene: 9.

This clone has a handful of counts. This chain uses TRBV11-2 with TRBJ2-1; TRBD2 might be the D (6 bases). V lost 3 bases, J lost 11 bases, and 14 bases lay in between. The CDR3 has 13 amino acids. The germline V gene encodes CDR1 SGHAT and CDR2 FQNNGV. DNA of the CDR3: TGTGCCAGCAGCTTGGATCCGGGACTCCAGCAGTTCTTC. Residues: CASSLDPGLQQFF.

The chain links TRBV7-9 to TRBJ1-1; weak D call: TRBD1 (6 bases). Germline V gene lookup returns CDR1 SEHNR and CDR2 FQNEAQ (reference sequence). V lost 8 bases, J lost 0 bases, and 16 bases lay in between. This CDR3 is 15 amino acids long. The CDR3: CASGGRTFMNTEAFF. CDR3 sequence (DNA): TGTGCCAGCGGGGGCAGAACCTTTATGAACACTGAAGCTTTCTTT.

This clone occurred many times. The V call is TRBV19, the J call TRBJ1-3, with TRBD1 identical over 8 bases. V trimming: 7 bases; J trimming: 0 bases; junction bases outside the gene matches: 2. This CDR3 region has 14 residues. The germline gives CDR1 LNHDA, CDR2 SQIVND (reference sequence). CDR3 coding DNA: TGTGCCAGTATTGACAGGGGCTCTGGAAACACCATATATTTT. Encoded protein: CASIDRGSGNTIYF.

The V call is TRBV7-9, the J call TRBJ2-7; a weak D match, TRBD2 (6 bases). Looked up from germline, CDR1 is SEHNR and CDR2 is FQNEAQ (reference sequence). CDR3 length equals 11 residues. V lost 7 bases and J 5 bases, leaving 9 bases between the germline ends. In DNA, the CDR3 is TGTGCCAGCACTCGGGAGAACGAGCAGTACTTC. This gives the protein CASTRENEQYF.

CDR3 sequence reads: CASSLDRNQPQHF. The CDR3 DNA follows: TGCGCCAGCAGCTTAGACAGGAATCAGCCCCAGCATTTT. The chain has TRBV5-1 and TRBJ1-5; D might be TRBD1 (6 bases). V dropped 2 bases and J dropped 4 bases, with 7 bases sitting between them. From germline, CDR1 is SGHRS and CDR2 YFSETQ. The CDR3 is made up of 13 amino acids.

This clone was picked up a small number of times. The DNA of the CDR3 is TGTGCCAGCTCACCCTCGACCTGGGACAAGGAGACCCAGTACTTC. Residues: CASSPSTWDKETQYF. The J gene is TRBJ2-5, the V gene TRBV18, with a tentative D call TRBD1 (6 bases). The ends were cut back, 3 bases at V and 5 bases at J, with 16 bases in the middle. The germline V gene encodes CDR1 KGHSH and CDR2 LQKENI. This CDR3 has 15 amino acids.

This clone was recorded once. One end of the junction does not line up with germline, which may come from a read error. The chain recombines TRBV15 with TRBJ1-2; 7 nucleotides match TRBD1. Germline-derived CDR1 and CDR2 are LNHNV and YYDKDF (reference sequence). The CDR3 runs to 14 residues. The CDR3 coding sequence is TGTGCCACCAGCAGAGACGGCCCGGTTGACAGGGTAAACTTC. Protein sequence: CATSRDGPVDRVNF. The full variable domain, its missing parts supplied by reference TRBV15 and TRBJ1-2, is DAMVIQNPRYQVTQFGKPVTLSCSQTLNHNVMYWYQQKSSQAPKLLFHYYDKDFNNEADTPDNFQSRRPNTSFCFLDIRSPGLGDTAMYLCATSRDGPVDRVNFGSGTRLTVV.

As concerns this clone: Other DNA variants within this sample encode the same CDR3. The V call is TRBV7-8, the J call TRBJ1-3; D remains ambiguous. The CDR3 has 11 residues. V lost 3 bases to trimming and J lost 8 bases, with 5 bases between them. Germline V lookup: CDR1 SGHVS, CDR2 FQNEAQ. The CDR3: CASSFLDTIYF. The CDR3 coding sequence is TGTGCCAGCAGCTTCCTCGACACCATATATTTT.

This sequence joins TRBV19 and TRBJ2-2, with D perhaps TRBD1 (6 bases). Looked up from germline, CDR1 is LNHDA and CDR2 is SQIVND (reference sequence). The CDR3 totals 15 residues. The V end lost 3 bases, the J end lost 5 bases, and 13 bases lay between the germline ends. CDR3 sequence (DNA): TGTGCCAGTAGTATCGACAGGCCAGGGACCGGGGAGCTGTTTTTT. Amino acid sequence: CASSIDRPGTGELFF.

This chain connects TRBV7-2 to TRBJ2-2; 8 bases map to TRBD2. The CDR3 has 18 amino acids. Germline assignment: CDR1 SGHTA and CDR2 FQGNSA. With V trimmed by 5 bases and J by 2 bases, 13 bases remained unmatched. The CDR3 here is CASSPSRVGLANTGELFF. The DNA for the CDR3 is TGTGCCAGCAGCCCATCACGGGTCGGACTAGCCAACACCGGGGAGCTGTTTTTT.

The chain carries TRBV7-9 and TRBJ1-5; weak D call: TRBD1 (6 bases). Trimming cost V 1 base and J 3 bases, with 10 bases left between them. The CDR3 consists of 15 residues. Germline lookup yields CDR1 SEHNR and CDR2 FQNEAQ (reference sequence). CDR3 sequence reads: CASSLGSGANQPQHF. The CDR3 DNA reads as TGTGCCAGCAGCTTAGGGTCGGGGGCCAATCAGCCCCAGCATTTT.

The gene calls are TRBV7-8 and TRBJ2-2, with 8 bases aligning to TRBD1. CDR1 SGHVS and CDR2 FQNEAQ come from the germline V gene. The V gene end was trimmed by 0 bases and the J gene end by 4 bases; junction bases not matched to a gene: 10. The CDR3 totals 18 residues. CDR3 loop: CASSLAVVGQGITGELFF. For the CDR3, the DNA is TGTGCCAGCAGCTTAGCGGTTGTTGGACAGGGAATCACCGGGGAGCTGTTTTTT.

The J gene is TRBJ2-3, the V gene TRBV4-1, with D possibly being TRBD1 or TRBD2 (5 bases each). This CDR3 contains 15 residues. The germline V gene has CDR1 MGHRA and CDR2 YSYEKL. The germline V and J ends were trimmed by 3 bases and 7 bases, with 17 bases remaining between them. The CDR3 DNA reads as TGCGCCAGCAGCCAGTCACCCTCCGAGGGGAATACGCAGTATTTT. Its translation: CASSQSPSEGNTQYF.

The chain couples TRBV10-3 to TRBJ1-1, with no clear D. Germline V gene sequence: CDR1 ENHRY, CDR2 SYGVKD. The CDR3 runs to 13 residues. Trimming cost V 6 bases and J 0 bases, with 8 bases left between them. The CDR3 protein is CAIRRTMNTEAFF. The DNA for the CDR3 is TGTGCCATCAGGCGGACCATGAACACTGAAGCTTTCTTT.

V gene TRBV19 combines with J gene TRBJ1-5, with TRBD1 matching over 10 bases. The CDR3 loop spans 17 amino acids. Trimming at V came to 2 bases and at J to 1 base, leaving 5 bases not matched to a gene. Per the germline V gene, CDR1 is LNHDA and CDR2 is SQIVND (reference sequence). The CDR3 DNA reads as TGTGCCAGTAGTATAAGATGGACAGGGGGAAGCAATCAGCCCCAGCATTTT. Its translation: CASSIRWTGGSNQPQHF. Supplemented by reference TRBV19 and TRBJ1-5, the full variable domain reads DGGITQSPKYLFRKEGQNVTLSCEQNLNHDAMYWYRQDPGQGLRLIYYSQIVNDFQKGDIAEGYSVSREKKESFPLTVTSAQKNPTAFYLCASSIRWTGGSNQPQHFGDGTRLSIL.

The genes are TRBV19 and TRBJ2-7; D assignment may be TRBD1 or TRBD2 (5 bases each). This CDR3 contains 14 residues. V shed 10 bases and J shed 0 bases, with 16 bases lying between them. CDR1 LNHDA and CDR2 SQIVND come from the germline V gene (reference sequence). This chain's CDR3 is CATNPPGHSYEQYF. CDR3 bases: TGTGCCACGAACCCCCCGGGGCACTCCTACGAGCAGTACTTC.